This T cell receptor beta chain was captured by sequencing in a study of T cells in Graves' hyperthyroidism and ophthalmopathy. This clonotype came up many times. Germline lookup yields CDR1 KGHSH and CDR2 LQKENI. This CDR3 is 18 amino acids long. Losses at the gene ends were 4 bases for V and 4 bases for J; bases not matched to a gene: 18. What was amplified from RNA transcripts were TCR beta CDR3 regions. HTBI primers were used for first-round RT-PCR of the TCR CDR3. Using its own MiXCR run on the multiplex PCR reads, TCRdb lists one record per CDR3 protein. In the table there are approximately 400,000 distinct CDR3 sequences, around 14% of which are singletons.

Material for sequencing was blood. This chain connects TRBV18 to TRBJ2-5; 7 nucleotides agree with TRBD2. The clonotype comes from a woman aged 18 to 35 with Graves' hyperthyroidism. CDR3 sequence: CASSRLVAGLGKRETQYF. As DNA, the CDR3 is TGTGCCAGCTCACGCCTTGTAGCGGGCCTCGGGAAGAGAGAGACCCAGTACTTC.